The next 21 T cell receptor beta chains were all read from a single sample in a study of T-cell memory formation after mild COVID-19. In TCRdb, the 5' RACE reads were re-called with MiXCR into one record per CDR3 protein. There are approximately 30,000 distinct CDR3 sequences in the sample; about 16% occur only once, and 1.4% lies in the top ten. The material sequenced was PBMCs or a T cell subset sorted from them (not recorded which). These receptors were collected from an adult who had mild COVID-19 (a few samples of this study predate the infection). Cell type and time point are not known.

In its sample, this clonotype was seen many times. J is TRBJ1-5 and V is TRBV29-1; 9 bases are a match to TRBD1. There are 13 residues in the CDR3. Germline V gene data show CDR1 as SQVTM and CDR2 as ANQGSEA. The trim removed 6 bases at V and 3 bases at J, leaving 3 bases unmatched. The CDR3 loop is CSVRDRANQPQHF. As DNA, the CDR3 is TGCAGCGTCCGGGACAGGGCCAATCAGCCCCAGCATTTT.

This clonotype was counted many times. Its ends do not fully match the called genes, so a read error is possible. The chain has TRBV7-2 and TRBJ2-7; 15 nucleotides agree with TRBD2. CDR1 and CDR2 from the germline V gene are SGHTA and FQGNSA. The CDR3 contains 13 residues. This CDR3 reads CASSAGLAGGPSF. CDR3 nucleotide sequence: TGTGCCAGCAGCGCCGGACTAGCGGGAGGGCCGTCGTTC.

This clonotype came up a few times. A single base separates this from a much larger clone, so it may be a read error. This rearrangement joins TRBV25-1 to TRBJ2-6, with D perhaps matching TRBD1 or TRBD2 (5 bases each). The CDR3 covers 15 residues. The ends were cut back, 8 bases at V and 3 bases at J, with 14 bases in the middle. Germline assignment: CDR1 MGHDK and CDR2 SYGVNS. The CDR3 nucleotides read TGTGCCAGCCGTGGTCGGGGCGGTGGGGCCAACGTCCTGACTTTC. It encodes CASRGRGGGANVLTF. Drawing the rest from reference TRBV25-1 and TRBJ2-6, the complete variable domain is EADIYQTPRYLVIGTGKKITLECSQTMGHDKMYWYQQDPGMELHLIHYSYGVNSTEKGDLSSESTVSRIRTEHFPLTLESARPSHTSQYLCASRGRGGGANVLTFGAGSRLTVL.

Worth noting for this clonotype: This may be a read error, as it is one base from a much larger clone. This chain links TRBV12-3 or TRBV12-4 with TRBJ2-6; 7 bases are a match to TRBD2. There are 22 residues in the CDR3. In nucleotides, the CDR3 is TGTGCCAGCAGGTCCTCCTCTATTAGTGGCGGGAGTCTGTGGGCTGGGGACAACGTCCTGACTTTC. It codes for CASRSSSISGGSLWAGDNVLTF.

Ten or more counts support this clonotype. The chain couples TRBV18 to TRBJ1-4; D is ambiguous. V was cut by 0 bases and J by 14 bases, with 13 bases left in between. This CDR3 is 13 amino acids long. Per the germline V gene, CDR1 is KGHSH and CDR2 is LQKENI. The CDR3 is CASSPPLERELFF. The CDR3 nucleotides are TGTGCCAGCTCACCACCGTTGGAGAGAGAGCTGTTTTTT.

This clonotype has only a few counts. J is TRBJ2-5 and V is TRBV7-8; 8 nucleotides line up with TRBD2. Losses at the gene ends were 3 bases for V and 5 bases for J; bases not matched to a gene: 5. The CDR3 totals 14 residues. Germline values: CDR1 SGHVS, CDR2 FQNEAQ. CDR3 coding DNA: TGTGCCAGCAGCTTGAGGACTAGCCCGGAGACCCAGTACTTC. This codes for CASSLRTSPETQYF.

This clonotype was picked up many times. The V gene is TRBV12-3 or TRBV12-4, the J gene TRBJ2-3; tentative D call: TRBD1 (5 bases). The CDR3 totals 16 residues. V lost 6 bases and J 0 bases, leaving 16 bases between the germline ends. CDR3 coding DNA: TGTGCCAGCAGACCCCCCGACAGAGCTAGCACAGATACGCAGTATTTT. It is translated as CASRPPDRASTDTQYF.

V usage is TRBV7-2 and J usage is TRBJ2-7; 7 positions match TRBD1. Germline V gene sequence: CDR1 SGHTA, CDR2 FQGNSA. The CDR3 covers 14 residues. V shed 3 bases, J shed 4 bases, and the junction held 6 bases outside the gene matches. The DNA of the CDR3 is TGTGCCAGCAGCTTCGCGACAGGGCGGTACGAGCAGTACTTC. As protein: CASSFATGRYEQYF.

In the case of this clonotype: This clone may be a read error of a much larger clone one base away. The rearrangement uses TRBV18 and TRBJ1-1; the D is unclear. CDR3 size: 16 residues. Germline CDR1 and CDR2: KGHSH and LQKENI. Trimming took 4 bases from V and 5 from J, leaving 20 bases between them. The chain's CDR3 is CASSHQTQISGTEAFF. The CDR3 nucleotides read TGTGCCAGCTCACACCAAACACAAATCTCGGGGACTGAAGCTTTCTTT.

CDR3 sequence reads: CASSLLSSGTGAQPQHF. Written as DNA, the CDR3 is TGTGCCAGCAGCTTACTCTCATCCGGGACAGGGGCTCAGCCCCAGCATTTT. The chain joins TRBV7-8 to TRBJ1-5; TRBD1 matches at 10 bases. V dropped 2 bases and J dropped 6; count of bases not matched to a gene: 10. This CDR3 is 17 amino acids long. The V gene's germline CDR1 is SGHVS and CDR2 FQNEAQ.

There are many counts of this clonotype. The chain is built from TRBV3-1 and TRBJ1-2; the match to TRBD1 covers 9 bases. The CDR3 spans 15 residues. Looked up from germline, CDR1 is LGHDT and CDR2 is YNNKEL (reference sequence). The J segment lost 4 bases and the V segment lost 1 base, leaving 4 bases of the junction unmatched. As DNA, the CDR3 is TGTGCCAGCAGCCAAGGGACAGGGGCAAGCTATGGCTACACCTTC. Its translation: CASSQGTGASYGYTF.

This clonotype was found many times. This chain joins TRBV30 and TRBJ2-3; the D gene is possibly TRBD2 (5 bases). V was cut by 4 bases and J by 5 bases, with 13 bases left in between. The CDR3 has 13 residues. The germline gives CDR1 GTSNPN, CDR2 SVGIG (reference sequence). The CDR3 loop reads CAWNWRVVDTQYF. The CDR3 DNA is TGTGCCTGGAATTGGCGGGTAGTAGATACGCAGTATTTT.

This clonotype appeared many times. The chain joins TRBV6-5 to TRBJ2-1; D might be TRBD1 (6 bases). Trimming pared 0 bases from V and 8 bases from J, leaving 14 bases between. There are 15 residues in the CDR3. Germline assignment: CDR1 MNHEY and CDR2 SVGAGI. For the CDR3, the DNA is TGTGCCAGCAGTTACTCGGGCAGGAAGGGGGATGAGCAGTTCTTC. Translating gives CASSYSGRKGDEQFF.

Comment on this clonotype: A single base separates this from a much larger clone, so it may be a read error. The chain links TRBV25-1 to TRBJ1-5, with 8 positions matching TRBD1. Germline CDR1 and CDR2: MGHDK and SYGVNS. This CDR3 region has 15 residues. CDR3 region: CSSSEGQGANQPQHF. In DNA, the CDR3 is TGTTCCAGCAGTGAGGGGCAGGGGGCGAATCAGCCCCAGCATTTT. The full variable domain, rest sourced from reference TRBV25-1 and TRBJ1-5, is EADIYQTPRYLVIGTGKKITLECSQTMGHDKMYWYQQDPGMELHLIHYSYGVNSTEKGDLSSESTVSRIRTEHFPLTLESARPSHTSQYLCSSSEGQGANQPQHFGDGTRLSIL.

This clonotype was seen repeatedly, ten times or more. The chain uses TRBV2 and TRBJ2-3; 12 bases line up with TRBD1. The CDR3 length is 16 residues. Germline V gene lookup returns CDR1 SNHLY and CDR2 FYNNEI. V was clipped by 1 base and J by 6 bases; unmatched bases: 5. CDR3 nucleotide sequence: TGTGCCAGCAGTGAAGTGGGACAGGGGGCCGCGGATACGCAGTATTTT. Its translation is CASSEVGQGAADTQYF. Looking up the rest from reference TRBV2 and TRBJ2-3 gives the full variable domain: EPEVTQTPSHQVTQMGQEVILRCVPISNHLYFYWYRQILGQKVEFLVSFYNNEISEKSEIFDDQFSVERPDGSNFTLKIRSTKLEDSAMYFCASSEVGQGAADTQYFGPGTRLTVL.

The chain links TRBV2 to TRBJ2-1, with TRBD1 matching 10 bases. The V and J ends lost 4 bases and 5 bases, in that order; junction bases with no gene match: 5. Germline V gene lookup returns CDR1 SNHLY and CDR2 FYNNEI. The CDR3 sequence is 15 residues long. The CDR3 reads CASSVDRGPDNEQFF. In nucleotides, the CDR3 is TGTGCCAGCAGTGTAGACAGGGGGCCGGACAATGAGCAGTTCTTC.

This clonotype was observed many times. CDR3 in DNA: TGCGCCAGCAGCTTGGTAAGCGACTACCGCTACGAGCAGTACTTC. The encoded protein is CASSLVSDYRYEQYF. The chain is built from TRBV5-1 and TRBJ2-7; maybe TRBD2 (5 bases). This CDR3 has 15 residues. The germline CDR1 and CDR2 sequences are SGHRS and YFSETQ. Trimming removed 0 bases at V and 3 bases at J, with 13 bases between.

In its sample, this clonotype was seen many times. The genes are TRBV21-1 and TRBJ2-7; TRBD1 reflects the table's D call only, with no check against the DNA. TRBV21-1 represents a pseudogene. CDR3 length: 14 residues. The CDR3 spells CASSKVGAIDEQYF. The CDR3 nucleotides are TGTGCCAGCAGCAAAGTGGGGGCGATCGACGAGCAGTACTTC.

This clonotype was detected ten times or more. The rearrangement uses TRBV10-3 and TRBJ2-3, with TRBD2 matching over 12 bases. CDR3 length equals 16 residues. Unmatched junction bases numbered 8, after V lost 4 bases and J lost 6 bases. CDR1 and CDR2 (germline): ENHRY, SYGVKD. The CDR3 DNA reads as TGTGCCATCAGTGCGAGGGCTAGCGGGGGGGCGGATACGCAGTATTTT. Protein product: CAISARASGGADTQYF.

This clonotype appeared a single time. The chain links TRBV7-9 to TRBJ2-1; D could derive from TRBD1 or TRBD2 (5 bases each). Trimming took off 5 bases at V and 1 base at J, with 12 bases between the two ends. CDR3 length equals 15 residues. The V gene's germline CDR1 is SEHNR and CDR2 FQNEAQ (reference sequence). CDR3 sequence: CASSHPWGSYNEQFF. The CDR3 region has the DNA TGTGCCAGCAGCCATCCCTGGGGGTCCTACAATGAGCAGTTCTTC.

Many counts were recorded for this clonotype. The chain recombines TRBV7-2 with TRBJ2-1; 7 positions match TRBD1. The J segment lost 3 bases and the V segment lost 5 bases, leaving 7 bases of the junction unmatched. Germline V gene data show CDR1 as SGHTA and CDR2 as FQGNSA. This CDR3 is built from 15 residues. CDR3 sequence: CASSPSRDSYNEQFF. The CDR3 DNA sequence: TGTGCCAGCAGCCCGTCCCGGGACAGCTACAATGAGCAGTTCTTC.